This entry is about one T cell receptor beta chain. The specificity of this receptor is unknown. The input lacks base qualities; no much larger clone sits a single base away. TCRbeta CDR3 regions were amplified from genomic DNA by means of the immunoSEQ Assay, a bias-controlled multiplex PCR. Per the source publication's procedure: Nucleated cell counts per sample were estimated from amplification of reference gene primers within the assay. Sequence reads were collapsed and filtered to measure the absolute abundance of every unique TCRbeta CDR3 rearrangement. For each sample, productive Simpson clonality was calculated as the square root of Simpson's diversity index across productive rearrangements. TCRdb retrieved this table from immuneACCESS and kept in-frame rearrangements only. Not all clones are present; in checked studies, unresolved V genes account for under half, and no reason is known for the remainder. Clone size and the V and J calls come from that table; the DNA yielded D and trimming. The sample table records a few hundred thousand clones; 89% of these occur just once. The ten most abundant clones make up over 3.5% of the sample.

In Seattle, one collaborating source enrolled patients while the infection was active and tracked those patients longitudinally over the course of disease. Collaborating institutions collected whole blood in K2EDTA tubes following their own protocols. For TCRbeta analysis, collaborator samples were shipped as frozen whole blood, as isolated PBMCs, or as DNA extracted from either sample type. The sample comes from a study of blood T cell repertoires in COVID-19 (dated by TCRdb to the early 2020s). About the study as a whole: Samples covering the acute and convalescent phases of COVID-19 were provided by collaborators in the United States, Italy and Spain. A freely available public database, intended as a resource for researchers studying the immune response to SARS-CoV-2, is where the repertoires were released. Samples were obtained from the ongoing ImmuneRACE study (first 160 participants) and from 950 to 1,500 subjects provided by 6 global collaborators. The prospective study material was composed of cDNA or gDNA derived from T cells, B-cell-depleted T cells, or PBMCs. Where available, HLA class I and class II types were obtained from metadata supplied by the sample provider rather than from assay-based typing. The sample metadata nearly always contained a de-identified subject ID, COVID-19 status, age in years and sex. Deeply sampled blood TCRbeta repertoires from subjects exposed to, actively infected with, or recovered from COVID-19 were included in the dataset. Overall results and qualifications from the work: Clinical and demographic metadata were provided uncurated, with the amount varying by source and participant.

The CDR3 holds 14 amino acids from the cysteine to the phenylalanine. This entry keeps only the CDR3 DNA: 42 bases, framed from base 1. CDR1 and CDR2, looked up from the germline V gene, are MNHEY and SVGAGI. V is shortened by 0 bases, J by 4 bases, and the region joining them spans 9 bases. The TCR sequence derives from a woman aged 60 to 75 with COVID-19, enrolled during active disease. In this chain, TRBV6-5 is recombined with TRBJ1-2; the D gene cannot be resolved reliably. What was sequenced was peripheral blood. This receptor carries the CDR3 CASSYSGSLYGYTF. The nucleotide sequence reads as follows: TGTGCCAGCAGTTACTCGGGGAGCCTCTATGGCTACACCTTC.